The present T cell receptor beta chain was sequenced within a study of a mutant IDH1 vaccine in newly diagnosed glioma. Whole-study results and caveats: No link was apparently found between pseudoprogression and changes in top peripheral T cell clonotypes. Vaccination elicited immune responses in 93.3% of patients.

TCRdb's copy holds only in-frame clones and misses some; the assay was immunoSEQ multiplex PCR. The data contain fewer than 100,000 clones, approximately 90% of them singletons. Germline V gives CDR1 MNHEY, CDR2 SMNVEV (reference sequence). This CDR3 is built from 14 residues. V lost 5 bases and J lost 4, with 15 bases in between. Concerning this clone: Its antigen is still unknown.

Time point noted: baseline, week 1 (first vaccination visit). Treatment: pre-vaccination baseline after standard-of-care therapy. This chain connects TRBV27 to TRBJ2-7, with D possibly TRBD2 on 5 matching bases. The sequence was collected from a woman aged 45-65 years with glioma. Here the sequenced sample was PBMCs, taken from a glioma patient treated with radiotherapy, temozolomide or both. The CDR3 DNA sequence: TGTGCCAGCAGTACTAAACCCTCGGGGTACGAGCAGTACTTC. Protein: CASSTKPSGYEQYF.